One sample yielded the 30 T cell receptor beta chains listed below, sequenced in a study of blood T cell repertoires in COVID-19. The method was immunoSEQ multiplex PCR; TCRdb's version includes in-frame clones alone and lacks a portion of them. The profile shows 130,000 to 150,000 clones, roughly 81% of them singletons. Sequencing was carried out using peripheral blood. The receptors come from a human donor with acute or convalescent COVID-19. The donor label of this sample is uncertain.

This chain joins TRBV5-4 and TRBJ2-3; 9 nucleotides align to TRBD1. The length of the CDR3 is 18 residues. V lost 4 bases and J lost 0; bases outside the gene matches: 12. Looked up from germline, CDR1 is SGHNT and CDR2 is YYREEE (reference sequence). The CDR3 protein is CASSPTGGPTASTDTQYF. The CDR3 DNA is TGTGCCAGCAGCCCCACAGGGGGCCCTACTGCTAGCACAGATACGCAGTATTTT. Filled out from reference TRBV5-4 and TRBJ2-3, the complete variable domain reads ETGVTQSPTHLIKTRGQQVTLRCSSQSGHNTVSWYQQALGQGPQFIFQYYREEENGRGNFPPRFSGLQFPNYSSELNVNALELDDSALYLCASSPTGGPTASTDTQYFGPGTRLTVL.

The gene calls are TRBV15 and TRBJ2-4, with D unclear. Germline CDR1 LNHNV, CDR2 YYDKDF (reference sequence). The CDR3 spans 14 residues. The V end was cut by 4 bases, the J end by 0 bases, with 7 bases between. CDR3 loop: CATSMAGAKNIQYF. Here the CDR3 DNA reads TGTGCCACCAGCATGGCAGGAGCCAAAAACATTCAGTACTTC.

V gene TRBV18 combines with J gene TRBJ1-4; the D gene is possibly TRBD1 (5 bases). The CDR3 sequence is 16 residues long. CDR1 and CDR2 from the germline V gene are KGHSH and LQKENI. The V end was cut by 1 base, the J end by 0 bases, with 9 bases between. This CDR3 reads CASSPLAGATNEKLFF. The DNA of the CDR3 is TGTGCCAGCTCACCACTCGCGGGGGCAACTAATGAAAAACTGTTTTTT.

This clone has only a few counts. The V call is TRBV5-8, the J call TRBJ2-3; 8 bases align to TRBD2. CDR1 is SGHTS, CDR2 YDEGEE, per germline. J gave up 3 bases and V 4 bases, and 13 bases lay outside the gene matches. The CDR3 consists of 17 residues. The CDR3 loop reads CASSPLGTGGPTDTQYF. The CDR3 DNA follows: TGTGCCAGCAGCCCCCTCGGTACGGGAGGGCCGACAGATACGCAGTATTTT. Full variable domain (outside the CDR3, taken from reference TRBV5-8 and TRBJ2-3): EAGVTQSPTHLIKTRGQQATLRCSPISGHTSVYWYQQALGLGLQFLLWYDEGEERNRGNFPPRFSGRQFPNYSSELNVNALELEDSALYLCASSPLGTGGPTDTQYFGPGTRLTVL.

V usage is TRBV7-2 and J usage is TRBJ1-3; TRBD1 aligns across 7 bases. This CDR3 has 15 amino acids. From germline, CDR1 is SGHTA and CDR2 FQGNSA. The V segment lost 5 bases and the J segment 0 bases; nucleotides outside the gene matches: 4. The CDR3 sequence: CASSRWTGSGNTIYF. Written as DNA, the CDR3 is TGTGCCAGCAGCCGCTGGACAGGCTCTGGAAACACCATATATTTT.

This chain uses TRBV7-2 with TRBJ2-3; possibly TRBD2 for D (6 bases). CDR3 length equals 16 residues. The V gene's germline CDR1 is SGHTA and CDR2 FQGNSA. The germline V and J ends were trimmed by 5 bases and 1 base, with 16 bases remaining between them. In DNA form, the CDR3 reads TGTGCCAGCAGCACCCGGAGGGCCCCCCGCACAGATACGCAGTATTTT. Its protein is CASSTRRAPRTDTQYF. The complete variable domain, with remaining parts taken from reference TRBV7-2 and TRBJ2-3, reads GAGVSQSPSNKVTEKGKDVELRCDPISGHTALYWYRQSLGQGLEFLIYFQGNSAPDKSGLPSDRFSAERTGGSVSTLTIQRTQQEDSAVYLCASSTRRAPRTDTQYFGPGTRLTVL.

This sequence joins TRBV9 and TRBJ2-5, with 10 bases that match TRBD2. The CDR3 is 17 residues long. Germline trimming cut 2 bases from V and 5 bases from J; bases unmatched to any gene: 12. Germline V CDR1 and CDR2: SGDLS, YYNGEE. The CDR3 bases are TGTGCCAGCAGCGTGGGAGCGGGAGGGAATCTCGGGGAGACCCAGTACTTC. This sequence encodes CASSVGAGGNLGETQYF. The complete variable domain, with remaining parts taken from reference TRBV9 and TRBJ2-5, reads DSGVTQTPKHLITATGQRVTLRCSPRSGDLSVYWYQQSLDQGLQFLIQYYNGEERAKGNILERFSAQQFPDLHSELNLSSLELGDSALYFCASSVGAGGNLGETQYFGPGTRLLVL.

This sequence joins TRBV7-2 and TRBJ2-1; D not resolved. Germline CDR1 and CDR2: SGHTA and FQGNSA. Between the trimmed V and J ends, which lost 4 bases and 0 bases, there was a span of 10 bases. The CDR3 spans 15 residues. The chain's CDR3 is CASSSDMSSYNEQFF. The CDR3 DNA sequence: TGTGCCAGCAGCTCCGACATGAGCTCCTACAATGAGCAGTTCTTC.

The CDR3 coding sequence is TGTGCCAGTAGTACGGGACTAGCGGGGGCCCCTTACAATGAGCAGTTCTTC. Translating gives CASSTGLAGAPYNEQFF. This sequence joins TRBV19 and TRBJ2-1; TRBD2 matches 14 bases. CDR3 size: 17 residues. CDR1 is LNHDA, CDR2 SQIVND, per germline (reference sequence). V shed 4 bases, J shed 4 bases, and the junction held 6 bases outside the gene matches.

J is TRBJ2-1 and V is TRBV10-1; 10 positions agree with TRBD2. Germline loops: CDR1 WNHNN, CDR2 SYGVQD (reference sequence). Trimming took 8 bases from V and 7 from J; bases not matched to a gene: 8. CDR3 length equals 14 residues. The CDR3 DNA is TGCGCCAGCTGGAGACTAGCGGGTTTGAATGAGCAGTTCTTC. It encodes CASWRLAGLNEQFF.

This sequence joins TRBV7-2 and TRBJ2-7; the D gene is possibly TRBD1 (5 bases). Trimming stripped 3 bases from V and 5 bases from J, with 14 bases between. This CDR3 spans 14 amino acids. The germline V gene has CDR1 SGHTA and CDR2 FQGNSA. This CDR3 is CASSFRKGLDEQYV. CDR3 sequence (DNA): TGTGCCAGCAGCTTCCGAAAGGGGCTCGACGAGCAGTACGTC.

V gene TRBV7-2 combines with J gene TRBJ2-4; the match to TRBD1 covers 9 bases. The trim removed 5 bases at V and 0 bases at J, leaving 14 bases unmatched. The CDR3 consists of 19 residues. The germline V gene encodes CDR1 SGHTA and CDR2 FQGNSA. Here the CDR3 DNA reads TGTGCCAGCAGCCTCCAACCGGGACAGGGTGGTCGAGCCAAAAACATTCAGTACTTC. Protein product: CASSLQPGQGGRAKNIQYF.

CDR3 DNA: TGTGCCAGCAGCCTAGGGGCAGCCGCTAACTATGGCTACACCTTC. This translates into CASSLGAAANYGYTF. The gene calls are TRBV9 and TRBJ1-2; possible D gene TRBD1, 5 bases. In germline, CDR1 is SGDLS, CDR2 YYNGEE. CDR3 length equals 15 residues. Deletions cut 4 bases from V and 0 bases from J, with 13 bases between. Combining the CDR3 with reference TRBV9 and TRBJ1-2 gives the whole variable domain DSGVTQTPKHLITATGQRVTLRCSPRSGDLSVYWYQQSLDQGLQFLIQYYNGEERAKGNILERFSAQQFPDLHSELNLSSLELGDSALYFCASSLGAAANYGYTFGSGTRLTVV.

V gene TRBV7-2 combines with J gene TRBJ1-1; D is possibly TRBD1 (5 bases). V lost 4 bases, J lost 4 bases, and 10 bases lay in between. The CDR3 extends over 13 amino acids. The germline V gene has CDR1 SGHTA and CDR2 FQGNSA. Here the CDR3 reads CASSSRGFTEAFF. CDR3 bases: TGTGCCAGCAGCTCTAGGGGTTTCACTGAAGCTTTCTTT.

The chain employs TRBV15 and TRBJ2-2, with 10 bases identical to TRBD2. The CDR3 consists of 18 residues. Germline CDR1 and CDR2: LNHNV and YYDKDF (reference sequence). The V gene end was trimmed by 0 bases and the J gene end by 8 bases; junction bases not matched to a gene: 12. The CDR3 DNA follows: TGTGCCACCAGCAGAGATCGCCTAGCGGGGGCTAGAGCTGGGGAGCTGTTTTTT. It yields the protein CATSRDRLAGARAGELFF.

The CDR3 DNA sequence: TGTGCCAGCTCACCTCGACAGGGGGCTTTATATAATTCACCCCTCCACTTT. It yields the protein CASSPRQGALYNSPLHF. This chain links TRBV18 with TRBJ1-6, with 10 positions matching TRBD1. The CDR3 contains 17 residues. CDR1 and CDR2 (germline): KGHSH, LQKENI. With V trimmed by 3 bases and J by 4 bases, 6 bases remained unmatched.

This chain's CDR3 is CASSPPGNYGYTF. The CDR3 DNA follows: TGTGCCAGCTCACCTCCGGGGAACTATGGCTACACCTTC. The chain employs TRBV18 and TRBJ1-2; D is uncertain. Per the germline V gene, CDR1 is KGHSH and CDR2 is LQKENI. V gave up 3 bases and J gave up 2 bases, with 7 bases separating them. CDR3 length equals 13 residues.

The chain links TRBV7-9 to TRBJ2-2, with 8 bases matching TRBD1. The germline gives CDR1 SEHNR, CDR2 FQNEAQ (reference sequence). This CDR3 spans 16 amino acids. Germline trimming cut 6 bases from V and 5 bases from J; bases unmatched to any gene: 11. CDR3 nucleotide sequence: TGTGCCAGCAGTGCCGGAAGACAGGGGTTAACCGGGGAGCTGTTTTTT. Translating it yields CASSAGRQGLTGELFF.

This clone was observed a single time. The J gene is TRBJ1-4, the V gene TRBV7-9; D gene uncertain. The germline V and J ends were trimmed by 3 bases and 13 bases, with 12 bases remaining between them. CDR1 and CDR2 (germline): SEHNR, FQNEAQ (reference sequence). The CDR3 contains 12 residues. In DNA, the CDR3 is TGTGCCAGCAGCTTCTCAGGCCTGGGACTGTTTTTT. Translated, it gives CASSFSGLGLFF.

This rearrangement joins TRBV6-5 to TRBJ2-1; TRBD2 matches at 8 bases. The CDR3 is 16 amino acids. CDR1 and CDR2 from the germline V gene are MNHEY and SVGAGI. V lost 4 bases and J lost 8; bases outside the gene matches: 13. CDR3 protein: CASSFDGTRGVDEQFF. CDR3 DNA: TGTGCCAGCAGTTTTGATGGGACTAGGGGGGTGGATGAGCAGTTCTTC.

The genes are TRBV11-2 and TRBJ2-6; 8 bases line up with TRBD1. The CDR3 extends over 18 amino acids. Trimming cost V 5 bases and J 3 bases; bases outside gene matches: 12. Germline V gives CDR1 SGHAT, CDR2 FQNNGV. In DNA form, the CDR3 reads TGTGCCAGCAGCCCTACTCCGGGACAGGAATTTGGGGCCAACGTCCTGACTTTC. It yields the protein CASSPTPGQEFGANVLTF. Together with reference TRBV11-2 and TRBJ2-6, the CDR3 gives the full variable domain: EAGVAQSPRYKIIEKRQSVAFWCNPISGHATLYWYQQILGQGPKLLIQFQNNGVVDDSQLPKDRFSAERLKGVDSTLKIQPAKLEDSAVYLCASSPTPGQEFGANVLTFGAGSRLTVL.

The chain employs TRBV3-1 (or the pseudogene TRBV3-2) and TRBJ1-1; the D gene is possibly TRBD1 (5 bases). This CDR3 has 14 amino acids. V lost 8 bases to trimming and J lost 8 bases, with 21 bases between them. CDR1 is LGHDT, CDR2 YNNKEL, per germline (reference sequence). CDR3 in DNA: TGTGCCAGCTGCTTTTACTCGACCCGGGGGGAAGCTTTCTTT. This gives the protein CASCFYSTRGEAFF.

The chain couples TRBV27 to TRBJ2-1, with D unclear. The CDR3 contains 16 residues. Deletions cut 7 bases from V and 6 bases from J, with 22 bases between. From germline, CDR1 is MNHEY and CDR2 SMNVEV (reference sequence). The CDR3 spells CASTRFAALAPNEQFF. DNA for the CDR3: TGTGCCAGCACTAGGTTTGCCGCATTGGCCCCCAATGAGCAGTTCTTC.

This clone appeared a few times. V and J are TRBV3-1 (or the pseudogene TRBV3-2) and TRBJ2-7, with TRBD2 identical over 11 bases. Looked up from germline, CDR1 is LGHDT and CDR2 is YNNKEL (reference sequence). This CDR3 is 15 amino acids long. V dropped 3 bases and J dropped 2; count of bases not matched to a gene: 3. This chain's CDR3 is CASSQTSGAAYEQYF. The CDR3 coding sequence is TGTGCCAGCAGCCAGACTAGCGGGGCAGCCTACGAGCAGTACTTC.

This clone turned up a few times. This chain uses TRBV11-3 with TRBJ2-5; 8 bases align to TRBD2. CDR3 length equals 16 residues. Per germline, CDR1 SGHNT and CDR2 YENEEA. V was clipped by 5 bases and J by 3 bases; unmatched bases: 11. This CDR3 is CASSPGSTSAEETQYF. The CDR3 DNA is TGTGCCAGCAGCCCCGGATCGACTAGCGCAGAAGAGACCCAGTACTTC.

The chain's CDR3 is CASSQDPAGDQPQHF. In nucleotides, the CDR3 is TGCGCCAGCAGCCAAGATCCGGCAGGGGACCAGCCCCAGCATTTT. The chain couples TRBV4-1 to TRBJ1-5, with D possibly TRBD1 on 6 matching bases. The length of the CDR3 is 15 residues. The germline V and J ends were trimmed by 0 bases and 7 bases, with 13 bases remaining between them. CDR1 is MGHRA and CDR2 is YSYEKL in the germline V gene.

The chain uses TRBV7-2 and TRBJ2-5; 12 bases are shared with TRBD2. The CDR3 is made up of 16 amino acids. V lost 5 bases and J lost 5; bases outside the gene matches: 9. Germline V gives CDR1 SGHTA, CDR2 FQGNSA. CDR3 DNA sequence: TGTGCCAGCAGCCCTAGTCCCGGACTAGCGGGGGAGACCCAGTACTTC. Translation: CASSPSPGLAGETQYF.

Written as DNA, the CDR3 is TGCGCCAGCAGCCAAGAGAGTGCTAGCGGGAGCTATGAGCAGTTCTTC. Its protein is CASSQESASGSYEQFF. The chain employs TRBV4-3 and TRBJ2-1, with 10 bases matching TRBD2. The CDR3 length is 16 residues. Germline loops: CDR1 LGHNA, CDR2 YSLEER. Trimming at V came to 0 bases and at J to 8 bases, leaving 7 bases not matched to a gene.

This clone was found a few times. The CDR3 spells CASRARRGPSETQYF. In nucleotides, the CDR3 is TGCGCCAGCAGAGCCCGCAGGGGACCTTCTGAGACCCAGTACTTC. The genes are TRBV5-1 and TRBJ2-5; D is possibly TRBD1 (6 bases). V lost 5 bases and J lost 5, with 19 bases in between. The CDR3 covers 15 residues. Germline V CDR1 and CDR2: SGHRS, YFSETQ.

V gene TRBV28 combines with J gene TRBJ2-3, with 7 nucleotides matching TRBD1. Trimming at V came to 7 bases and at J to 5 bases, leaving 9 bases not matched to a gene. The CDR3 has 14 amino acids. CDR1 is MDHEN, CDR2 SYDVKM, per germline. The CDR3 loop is CASNIRGLEDTQYF. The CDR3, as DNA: TGTGCCAGCAATATAAGGGGGCTAGAAGATACGCAGTATTTT.